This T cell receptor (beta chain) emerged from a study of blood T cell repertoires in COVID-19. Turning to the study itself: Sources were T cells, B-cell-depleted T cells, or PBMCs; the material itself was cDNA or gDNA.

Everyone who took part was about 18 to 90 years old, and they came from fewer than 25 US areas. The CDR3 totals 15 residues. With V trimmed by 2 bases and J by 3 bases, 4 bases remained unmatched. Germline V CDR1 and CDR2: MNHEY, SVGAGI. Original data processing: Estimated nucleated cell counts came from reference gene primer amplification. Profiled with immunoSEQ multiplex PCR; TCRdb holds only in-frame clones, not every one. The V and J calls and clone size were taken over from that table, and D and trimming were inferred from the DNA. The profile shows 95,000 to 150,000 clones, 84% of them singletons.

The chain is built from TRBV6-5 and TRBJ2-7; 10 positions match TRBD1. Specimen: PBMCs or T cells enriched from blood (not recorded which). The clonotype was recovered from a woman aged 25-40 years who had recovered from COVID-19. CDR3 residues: CASSYGGDRGYEQYF. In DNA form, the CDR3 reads TGTGCCAGCAGTTACGGGGGGGACAGGGGCTACGAGCAGTACTTC.